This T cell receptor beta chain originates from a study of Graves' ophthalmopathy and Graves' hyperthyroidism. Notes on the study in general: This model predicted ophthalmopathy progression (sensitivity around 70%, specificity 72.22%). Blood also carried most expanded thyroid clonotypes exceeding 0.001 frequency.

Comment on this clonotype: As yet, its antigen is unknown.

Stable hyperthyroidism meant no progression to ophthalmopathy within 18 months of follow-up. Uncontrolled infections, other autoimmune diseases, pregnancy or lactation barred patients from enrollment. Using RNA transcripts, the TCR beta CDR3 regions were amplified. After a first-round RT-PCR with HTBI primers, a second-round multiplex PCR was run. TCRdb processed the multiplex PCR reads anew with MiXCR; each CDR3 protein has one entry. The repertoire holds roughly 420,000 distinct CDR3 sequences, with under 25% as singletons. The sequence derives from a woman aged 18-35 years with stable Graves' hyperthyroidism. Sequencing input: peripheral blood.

The CDR3 DNA reads as TGTGCCAGCAGCTTATCCCCTCTTGACAGGGGACACTACGAGCAGTACTTC. It specifies CASSLSPLDRGHYEQYF. The chain is built from TRBV7-3 and TRBJ2-7; 8 bases are a match to TRBD1. CDR1 is SGHTA and CDR2 is FQGTGA in the germline V gene. V lost 2 bases to trimming and J lost 3 bases; unmatched junction nucleotides: 12. The CDR3 loop spans 17 amino acids.